These T cell receptor beta chains were read from a single sample in a study of cytomegalovirus exposure and HLA in healthy donors. Only in-frame clones appear in the TCRdb table, and some are missing; sequencing was by immunoSEQ multiplex PCR. There are 140,000 to 150,000 clones in the sample; roughly 80% occur only once, and 6.5% to 7% lies in the top ten. Sequencing was carried out using PBMCs. The receptors were sampled from a woman aged 40 to 49 in good health and CMV-seropositive. Each CDR3 is given with its conserved first and last residue. A D gene is named only where the DNA matches it firmly. Only some rows state a clone size, as once, few, many or a class for expanded clones.

v_call	clone_size	j_call	d_call	cdr3_aa	cdr3_nt
TRBV9	NA	TRBJ1-4	NA	CASSVDWGATNEKLFF	TGTGCCAGCAGCGTAGATTGGGGAGCAACTAATGAAAAACTGTTTTTT
TRBV7-2	NA	TRBJ2-7	NA	CASSLTQRQYF	TGTGCCAGCAGCTTAACTCAACGGCAGTACTTC
TRBV6-6	NA	TRBJ1-6	NA	CASSYGQNNSPLHF	TGTGCCAGCAGTTACGGGCAGAATAATTCACCCCTCCACTTT
TRBV15	NA	TRBJ2-3	NA	CATSRDPSASADTQYF	TGTGCCACCAGCAGAGATCCCTCGGCTAGCGCAGATACGCAGTATTTT
TRBV2	NA	TRBJ2-1	NA	CASTPDITYNEQFF	TGTGCCAGCACCCCGGACATTACATACAATGAGCAGTTCTTC
TRBV18	NA	TRBJ1-1	TRBD1	CASSEDRTNTEAFF	TGTGCCAGCTCAGAGGACAGGACAAACACTGAAGCTTTCTTT
TRBV5-4	NA	TRBJ1-1	NA	CAGSLDGNQDTEAFF	TGTGCCGGCAGCCTCGACGGGAATCAAGACACTGAAGCTTTCTTT
TRBV11-1	NA	TRBJ1-1	NA	CASAPGMNTEAFF	TGTGCCAGCGCTCCGGGGATGAACACTGAAGCTTTCTTT
TRBV13	NA	TRBJ2-1	NA	CASSFFENMNEQFF	TGTGCCAGCAGCTTTTTCGAGAATATGAATGAGCAGTTCTTC
TRBV18	NA	TRBJ2-7	TRBD2	CASSPPGLVEQYF	TGTGCCAGCTCACCACCGGGACTAGTCGAGCAGTACTTC
TRBV7-3	few	TRBJ2-7	NA	CASSLTGGPEQYF	TGTGCCAGCAGCTTAACAGGGGGTCCCGAGCAGTACTTC
TRBV15	NA	TRBJ2-5	TRBD2	CATRRGSGETQYF	TGTGCCACCAGGCGGGGGTCGGGGGAGACCCAGTACTTC
TRBV18	NA	TRBJ2-5	NA	CASSPPARETQYF	TGTGCCAGCTCACCACCGGCGCGGGAGACCCAGTACTTC
TRBV5-1	few	TRBJ2-2	TRBD2	CASSLFPTSETIGTGELFF	TGCGCCAGCAGCTTATTCCCGACTAGCGAAACCATTGGCACCGGGGAGCTGTTTTTT
TRBV7-9	NA	TRBJ1-6	NA	CASSLDYYSPLHF	TGTGCCAGCAGCTTAGACTATTATTCACCCCTCCACTTT
TRBV4-2	few	TRBJ2-7	NA	CASSQGRQSYEQYF	TGTGCCAGCAGCCAAGGACGACAGAGCTACGAGCAGTACTTC
TRBV2	NA	TRBJ2-7	NA	CASSVRGASSYEQYF	TGTGCCAGCAGTGTACGCGGGGCTAGCTCCTACGAGCAGTACTTC
TRBV28	once	TRBJ2-1	TRBD2	CASSLSGALYNEQFF	TGTGCCAGCAGTTTAAGCGGGGCCCTCTACAATGAGCAGTTCTTC
TRBV30	NA	TRBJ2-5	TRBD2	CAWSGGGETQYF	TGTGCCTGGAGTGGGGGAGGGGAGACCCAGTACTTC
TRBV6-1	NA	TRBJ1-1	NA	CASYYAGLNTEAFF	TGTGCCAGCTACTATGCGGGCCTGAACACTGAAGCTTTCTTT
TRBV30	NA	TRBJ2-3	NA	CAWSVSGDTQYF	TGTGCCTGGAGTGTGTCGGGAGATACGCAGTATTTT
TRBV5-1	NA	TRBJ2-6	TRBD1	CASSLVSTGSSGANVLTF	TGCGCCAGCAGCTTGGTTTCGACAGGGAGCTCTGGGGCCAACGTCCTGACTTTC
TRBV5-1	NA	TRBJ2-7	TRBD2	CASSLLASGAAYEQYF	TGCGCCAGCAGCTTGCTGGCTAGCGGCGCTGCCTACGAGCAGTACTTC
TRBV11-3	NA	TRBJ2-6	NA	CASSLVHAVSGANVLTF	TGTGCCAGCAGCTTAGTCCATGCGGTCTCTGGGGCCAACGTCCTGACTTTC
TRBV2	NA	TRBJ2-7	TRBD2	CASRPGLAAYEQYF	TGTGCCAGCAGGCCGGGACTAGCGGCCTACGAGCAGTACTTC
TRBV15	NA	TRBJ2-1	TRBD2	CATSRFGTSADNEQFF	TGTGCCACCAGCAGATTCGGGACTAGCGCGGATAATGAGCAGTTCTTC
TRBV28	NA	TRBJ1-2	NA	CASSFNAGQNRGYTF	TGTGCCAGCAGTTTTAACGCTGGACAGAACCGGGGCTACACCTTC
TRBV28	NA	TRBJ1-2	NA	CASSFGGRGLYGYTF	TGTGCCAGCAGTTTCGGGGGCAGGGGACTATATGGCTACACCTTC
TRBV9	NA	TRBJ1-6	NA	CASSAFGTDNSPLHF	TGTGCCAGCAGCGCCTTCGGTACAGATAATTCACCCCTCCACTTT
TRBV5-5	NA	TRBJ1-2	TRBD1	CASSADRGGYGYTF	TGTGCCAGCAGCGCAGACAGGGGTGGCTATGGCTACACCTTC
TRBV12-5	NA	TRBJ2-3	TRBD2	CASGLGLAGGTDTQYF	TGTGCTAGTGGTTTGGGCCTAGCGGGGGGCACAGATACGCAGTATTTT
TRBV11-1	NA	TRBJ1-6	TRBD1	CASGPDRGRSSPLHF	TGTGCCAGCGGCCCGGACAGGGGGCGGTCTTCACCCCTCCACTTT
TRBV5-3	NA	TRBJ2-5	TRBD2	CARSEEYLLAGVETQYF	TGTGCCAGAAGCGAAGAATACCTACTAGCGGGGGTGGAGACCCAGTACTTC
TRBV5-1	NA	TRBJ2-3	TRBD2	CASSTGLAGGTDTQYF	TGCGCCAGCAGCACCGGACTAGCGGGAGGCACAGATACGCAGTATTTT
TRBV30	NA	TRBJ2-4	NA	CAWRVGSGKNIQYF	TGTGCCTGGAGAGTGGGCAGCGGCAAAAACATTCAGTACTTC
TRBV6-5	few	TRBJ1-2	NA	CASTHSPYYGYTF	TGTGCCAGCACCCACTCCCCCTACTATGGCTACACCTTC
TRBV2	NA	TRBJ2-1	NA	CATSRLARNEQFF	TGTGCCACCTCGCGGCTAGCTCGCAATGAGCAGTTCTTC
TRBV2	NA	TRBJ1-1	NA	CASKKGETANTEAFF	TGTGCCAGCAAAAAGGGGGAGACAGCGAACACTGAAGCTTTCTTT
TRBV19	NA	TRBJ1-2	TRBD1	CASNNRGNYGYTF	TGTGCCAGTAATAACAGGGGTAACTATGGCTACACCTTC
TRBV7-2	NA	TRBJ2-7	TRBD2	CASSSPLAGDSAYEQYF	TGTGCCAGCAGCTCACCTTTAGCGGGGGACAGTGCTTACGAGCAGTACTTC
TRBV7-2	NA	TRBJ1-2	NA	CASSPPQGGGNYGYTF	TGTGCCAGCAGCCCACCTCAGGGAGGCGGTAACTATGGCTACACCTTC
TRBV2	NA	TRBJ1-5	NA	CASRASGSSNQPQHF	TGTGCCAGCAGAGCCTCGGGATCGAGCAATCAGCCCCAGCATTTT
TRBV15	NA	TRBJ1-1	TRBD1	CATSTNRGANTEAFF	TGTGCCACCAGCACAAACAGGGGGGCGAACACTGAAGCTTTCTTT
TRBV4-1	NA	TRBJ2-3	TRBD2	CASSRASTSGGVADTQYF	TGCGCCAGCAGCCGCGCCTCGACTAGCGGGGGGGTGGCAGATACGCAGTATTTT
TRBV2	NA	TRBJ2-1	NA	CASSPGLSGNEQFF	TGTGCCAGCAGCCCTGGACTGTCCGGGAATGAGCAGTTCTTC
TRBV7-9	NA	TRBJ2-1	TRBD2	CASSPHSTSGSLYNEQFF	TGTGCCAGCAGCCCCCACTCGACTAGCGGGAGCCTCTACAATGAGCAGTTCTTC
TRBV28	few	TRBJ1-2	NA	CASSPTGNYGYTF	TGTGCCAGCAGTCCGACAGGCAACTATGGCTACACCTTC
TRBV6-1	NA	TRBJ1-2	NA	CASSEDRTARYGYTF	TGTGCCAGCAGTGAAGATCGGACAGCGCGCTATGGCTACACCTTC
TRBV4-1	NA	TRBJ2-5	NA	CASSQGGGVQETQYF	TGCGCCAGCAGCCAAGGGGGCGGGGTGCAAGAGACCCAGTACTTC
TRBV27	once	TRBJ2-7	NA	CASSLYPGDYEQYF	TGTGCCAGCAGTTTATACCCAGGGGACTACGAGCAGTACTTC
TRBV5-1	NA	TRBJ2-2	TRBD1	CASSLGTGNTGELFF	TGCGCCAGCAGCCTCGGGACAGGGAACACCGGGGAGCTGTTTTTT
TRBV6-1	NA	TRBJ2-1	TRBD2	CAGGTSGGALNEQFF	TGTGCCGGAGGGACTAGCGGGGGGGCCCTCAATGAGCAGTTCTTC
TRBV4-1	NA	TRBJ1-3	NA	CASSQDRVGTIYF	TGCGCCAGCAGCCAAGACAGGGTAGGCACCATATATTTT
TRBV21-1	NA	TRBJ1-1	NA	CASSKGKEVSMNTEAFF	TGTGCCAGCAGCAAAGGGAAAGAGGTGTCGATGAACACTGAAGCTTTCTTT
TRBV5-1	NA	TRBJ1-1	NA	CASSSQGAGAFF	TGCGCCAGCAGCTCACAGGGCGCTGGAGCTTTCTTT
TRBV10-2	once	TRBJ1-2	NA	CASSESGADYGYTF	TGCGCCAGCAGTGAGTCAGGGGCTGACTATGGCTACACCTTC